A single sample gave rise to the 17 T cell receptor beta chains below, sequenced in a study of blood T cell repertoires in COVID-19. Some clones are missing from TCRdb's copy, which holds only in-frame ones; the method was immunoSEQ multiplex PCR. The sample consists of approximately 100,000 clones, 80% to 90% of them appearing once. What was sequenced was peripheral blood. The receptors come from a human donor with COVID-19, enrolled during active disease. The donor label of this sample is uncertain.

The gene calls are TRBV5-1 and TRBJ2-6, with D tentatively TRBD1 (5 bases). The V end was cut by 6 bases, the J end by 8 bases, with 12 bases between. Germline V gene data show CDR1 as SGHRS and CDR2 as YFSETQ. The CDR3 sequence is 13 residues long. The CDR3 protein is CASTFQGTNVLTF. The CDR3 DNA sequence: TGCGCCAGCACCTTCCAGGGTACCAACGTCCTGACTTTC.

The V gene is TRBV19, the J gene TRBJ2-5; 8 nucleotides align to TRBD1. This CDR3 spans 13 amino acids. Germline assignment: CDR1 LNHDA and CDR2 SQIVND (reference sequence). Trimming removed 6 bases from V and 4 bases from J; junction bases left unmatched: 4. The CDR3 spells CASSFDRGETQYF. CDR3 bases: TGTGCCAGTAGCTTCGACAGGGGAGAGACCCAGTACTTC.

The chain carries TRBV5-1 and TRBJ2-3, with TRBD1 matching over 9 bases. V lost 3 bases and J lost 4; bases outside the gene matches: 6. Per the germline V gene, CDR1 is SGHRS and CDR2 is YFSETQ. The CDR3 is made up of 15 amino acids. The CDR3 sequence: CASSSGQGLSDTQYF. CDR3 nucleotide sequence: TGCGCCAGCAGCTCTGGACAGGGGCTTTCAGATACGCAGTATTTT.

The V gene is TRBV13, the J gene TRBJ2-2; 11 bases map to TRBD1. V dropped 3 bases and J dropped 6; count of bases not matched to a gene: 3. The germline V gene encodes CDR1 PRHDT and CDR2 FYEKMQ (reference sequence). The CDR3 contains 15 residues. The CDR3 DNA is TGTGCCAGCAGCTTCCGGGACAGGGGGTCCGGGGAGCTGTTTTTT. Protein sequence: CASSFRDRGSGELFF.

The CDR3 region has the DNA TGTGCCAGCAGCTTATCTAGCGGGGAAAATGAGCAGTTCTTC. The encoded protein is CASSLSSGENEQFF. V and J are TRBV7-9 and TRBJ2-1, with 9 bases aligning to TRBD2. Germline V gene sequence: CDR1 SEHNR, CDR2 FQNEAQ (reference sequence). The CDR3 extends over 14 amino acids. Trimming at V came to 2 bases and at J to 7 bases, leaving 3 bases not matched to a gene.

The genes are TRBV6-6 and TRBJ1-1; possibly TRBD1 for D (5 bases). Trimming pared 0 bases from V and 11 bases from J, leaving 10 bases between. Germline CDR1 and CDR2: MNHNY and SVGAGI (reference sequence). The length of the CDR3 is 12 residues. The CDR3 region has the DNA TGTGCCAGCAGTTACTCGCAGGGAACGGCTTTCTTT. Translated: CASSYSQGTAFF.

The V and J genes are TRBV5-1 and TRBJ2-2; perhaps TRBD2 as D (5 bases). V dropped 0 bases and J dropped 8 bases, with 8 bases sitting between them. The CDR3 length is 13 residues. Germline V gene data show CDR1 as SGHRS and CDR2 as YFSETQ. This CDR3 is CASSLGEKGELFF. CDR3 DNA sequence: TGCGCCAGCAGCTTGGGGGAGAAGGGGGAGCTGTTTTTT.

V gene TRBV18 combines with J gene TRBJ2-1, with 10 bases identical to TRBD2. Trimming at V came to 4 bases and at J to 5 bases, leaving 8 bases not matched to a gene. CDR1 and CDR2 from the germline V gene are KGHSH and LQKENI. The CDR3 is 16 residues long. CDR3 in DNA: TGTGCCAGCTCACGATCCAGCGGGGGGGGACACAATGAGCAGTTCTTC. Its protein product is CASSRSSGGGHNEQFF.

This chain uses TRBV27 with TRBJ1-2, with D perhaps TRBD1 (6 bases). Germline V gene data show CDR1 as MNHEY and CDR2 as SMNVEV (reference sequence). V was cut by 5 bases and J by 8 bases, with 21 bases left in between. The CDR3 runs to 15 residues. CDR3 nucleotides: TGTGCCAGCAGTCCAACGGGGGGGGCCTTATTAGGCTACACCTTC. It yields the protein CASSPTGGALLGYTF.

The chain joins TRBV10-2 to TRBJ1-1; TRBD1 might be the D (5 bases). Germline assignment: CDR1 WSHSY and CDR2 SAAADI. V was pared by 6 bases and J by 3 bases, with 11 bases between. This CDR3 is 13 amino acids long. CDR3 protein: CASRGGGYTEAFF. The CDR3 nucleotides read TGCGCCAGCAGGGGCGGGGGGTACACTGAAGCTTTCTTT.

The chain has TRBV6-2 or TRBV6-3 and TRBJ1-1; TRBD1 matches 9 bases. The V and J ends lost 4 bases and 14 bases, in that order; junction bases with no gene match: 11. Germline loops: CDR1 MNHEY, CDR2 SVGEGT. This CDR3 spans 13 amino acids. In DNA, the CDR3 is TGTGCCAGCAGTTTAGGTTTGGGACAGGGCATCTTCTTT. This translates into CASSLGLGQGIFF.

This clone was counted only a few times. The chain combines TRBV5-1 with TRBJ1-2; D call uncertain. Germline V gene data show CDR1 as SGHRS and CDR2 as YFSETQ. This CDR3 has 14 amino acids. V dropped 4 bases and J dropped 6 bases, with 16 bases sitting between them. This CDR3 reads CASSVSGGFNGYTF. DNA for the CDR3: TGCGCCAGCAGCGTCAGCGGAGGGTTTAATGGCTACACCTTC.

The rearrangement joins TRBV19 to TRBJ2-7, with D perhaps matching TRBD1 (6 bases). V lost 10 bases, J lost 3 bases, and 25 bases lay in between. The CDR3 extends over 16 amino acids. Germline assignment: CDR1 LNHDA and CDR2 SQIVND (reference sequence). The CDR3 sequence is CATRHSRDTTGYEQYF. The CDR3 nucleotides read TGTGCCACTAGACATTCCCGGGACACCACGGGCTACGAGCAGTACTTC.

The V gene is TRBV10-3, the J gene TRBJ2-7; D call uncertain. CDR1 is ENHRY, CDR2 SYGVKD, per germline. The CDR3 spans 12 residues. Trimming removed 10 bases at V and 5 bases at J, with 15 bases between. CDR3 DNA sequence: TGTGCCACCGCTGGCCCATTAAACGAGCAGTACTTC. Protein product: CATAGPLNEQYF.

This clone was counted only a few times. The chain recombines TRBV7-9 with TRBJ2-6, with D uncertain. V was pared by 4 bases and J by 2 bases, with 9 bases between. Germline assignment: CDR1 SEHNR and CDR2 FQNEAQ (reference sequence). The CDR3 is made up of 15 amino acids. CDR3 DNA: TGTGCCAGCAGCTCGAACCAGGCTGGGGCCAACGTCCTGACTTTC. It specifies CASSSNQAGANVLTF. Supplemented by reference TRBV7-9 and TRBJ2-6, the full variable domain reads DTGVSQNPRHKITKRGQNVTFRCDPISEHNRLYWYRQTLGQGPEFLTYFQNEAQLEKSRLLSDRFSAERPKGSFSTLEIQRTEQGDSAMYLCASSSNQAGANVLTFGAGSRLTVL.

The chain links TRBV25-1 to TRBJ1-2, with 8 bases fitting TRBD1. Looked up from germline, CDR1 is MGHDK and CDR2 is SYGVNS. The CDR3 extends over 14 amino acids. Germline trimming cut 1 base from V and 4 bases from J; bases unmatched to any gene: 2. The CDR3 nucleotides are TGTGCCAGCAGTGAATCACAGGGGGTCTATGGCTACACCTTC. Protein sequence: CASSESQGVYGYTF.

DNA for the CDR3: TGTGCCAGCAGTTCTCAGGAGGGGGCTGGAGAAAAACTGTTTTTT. Its protein is CASSSQEGAGEKLFF. The chain is built from TRBV28 and TRBJ1-4; 7 bases are shared with TRBD1. Unmatched junction bases numbered 10, after V lost 4 bases and J lost 8 bases. Germline-derived CDR1 and CDR2 are MDHEN and SYDVKM. The CDR3 spans 15 residues.